This is a list of T cell receptor beta chains from one sample in a study of memory CD4+ T cells and cytomegalovirus serostatus. The assay was immunoSEQ multiplex PCR, and TCRdb's table has in-frame clones only and misses some. The table has over 75,000 clones, 75% to 90% seen once. The sequencing input was memory CD4+ T cells from blood. The receptors were gathered from an adult in good health and CMV-seropositive. Each CDR3 is given with its conserved first and last residue. The order of the fields is V gene, D gene, clone size, J gene, CDR3 DNA, CDR3 protein. D genes are given only for firm matches. Clone size is stated in some rows and not others, as once, few, many or a class when expanded.

TRBV4-2,TRBD1,.,TRBJ1-1,TGTGCCAGCAGCCAAGATTCGGCAGGGGGTCGTATGGCTTTCTTT,CASSQDSAGGRMAFF
TRBV6-1,TRBD1,.,TRBJ1-3,TGTGCCAGCAGCGGGACCTGGACAGGGGGTAACACCATATATTTT,CASSGTWTGGNTIYF
TRBV5-1,.,.,TRBJ2-2,TGCGCCAGCAGCTTGTCAGGGAACACCGGGGAGCTGTTTTTT,CASSLSGNTGELFF
TRBV7-9,.,once,TRBJ2-7,TGTGCCAGCAGCCGTCGGCCGACGGAATCCTACGAGCAGTACTTC,CASSRRPTESYEQYF
TRBV5-1,TRBD1,.,TRBJ1-1,TGCGCCAGCAGCTTGGGACCCAGACAGGGAGGGAATACTGAAGCTTTCTTT,CASSLGPRQGGNTEAFF
TRBV6-1,.,.,TRBJ2-3,TGTGCCAGCAGTGAAAGCAGGGCCAGAACCACAGATACGCAGTATTTT,CASSESRARTTDTQYF
TRBV7-8,.,.,TRBJ1-5,TGTGCCAGCAGCTTAGGGCCGGGGCGAAGAAATCAGCCCCAGCATTTT,CASSLGPGRRNQPQHF
TRBV5-1,TRBD1,.,TRBJ1-2,TGCGCCAGCAGCTCGGGACAGGGGGCGGAAGGCTACACCTTC,CASSSGQGAEGYTF
TRBV7-9,TRBD2,.,TRBJ2-2,TGTGCCAGCAGCTTAACGCTAGCGGGAGAAGGGGAGCTGTTTTTT,CASSLTLAGEGELFF
TRBV27,.,.,TRBJ2-7,TGTGCCAGCAGTCCGGACGGAATTAACTCCTACGAGCAGTACTTC,CASSPDGINSYEQYF
TRBV5-1,TRBD1,.,TRBJ1-2,TGCGCCAGCAGCTCCCAAGTAGAAACAGGGGCTAGTGGCTACACCTTC,CASSSQVETGASGYTF
TRBV7-2,.,few,TRBJ2-7,TGTGCCAGCAGCTTAGGGGCTCTTGAATACGAGCAGTACTTC,CASSLGALEYEQYF
TRBV5-6,.,once,TRBJ2-7,TGTGCCAGCACCTACGGGCCCAGCTCCTACGAGCAGTACTTC,CASTYGPSSYEQYF
TRBV27,.,.,TRBJ2-7,TGTGCCAGCAGTTTAGGCAGGGAGGCGAGGGAGCAGTACTTC,CASSLGREAREQYF